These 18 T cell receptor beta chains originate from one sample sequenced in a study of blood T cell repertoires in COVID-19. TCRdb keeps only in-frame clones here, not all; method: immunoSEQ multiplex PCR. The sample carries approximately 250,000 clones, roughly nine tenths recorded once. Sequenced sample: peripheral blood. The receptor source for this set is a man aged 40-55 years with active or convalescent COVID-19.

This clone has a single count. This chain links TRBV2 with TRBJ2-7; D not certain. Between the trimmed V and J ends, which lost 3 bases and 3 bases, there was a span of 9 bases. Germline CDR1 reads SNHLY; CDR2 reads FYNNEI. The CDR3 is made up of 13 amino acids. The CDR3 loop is CASSERGSYEQYF. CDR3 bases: TGTGCCAGCAGTGAGCGAGGTAGCTACGAGCAGTACTTC.

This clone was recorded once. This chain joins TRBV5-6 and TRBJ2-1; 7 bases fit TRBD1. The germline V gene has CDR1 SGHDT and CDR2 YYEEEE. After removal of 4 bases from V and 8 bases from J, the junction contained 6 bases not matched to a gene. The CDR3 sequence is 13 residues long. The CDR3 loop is CASSLGTVDEQFF. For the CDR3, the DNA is TGTGCCAGCAGCCTCGGGACAGTAGATGAGCAGTTCTTC.

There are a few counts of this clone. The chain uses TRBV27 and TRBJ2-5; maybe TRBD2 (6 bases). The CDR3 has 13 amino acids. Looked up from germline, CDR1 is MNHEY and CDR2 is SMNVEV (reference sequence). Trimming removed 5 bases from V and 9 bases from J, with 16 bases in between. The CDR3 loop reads CASSPGLPRAQYF. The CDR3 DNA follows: TGTGCCAGCAGTCCGGGACTGCCCCGTGCCCAGTACTTC.

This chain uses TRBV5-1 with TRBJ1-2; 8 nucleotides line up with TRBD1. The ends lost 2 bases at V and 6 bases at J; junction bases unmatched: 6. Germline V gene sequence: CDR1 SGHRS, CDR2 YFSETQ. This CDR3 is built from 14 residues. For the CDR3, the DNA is TGCGCCAGCAGCTTCTTCGGACAGGGCGATGGCTACACCTTC. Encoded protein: CASSFFGQGDGYTF.

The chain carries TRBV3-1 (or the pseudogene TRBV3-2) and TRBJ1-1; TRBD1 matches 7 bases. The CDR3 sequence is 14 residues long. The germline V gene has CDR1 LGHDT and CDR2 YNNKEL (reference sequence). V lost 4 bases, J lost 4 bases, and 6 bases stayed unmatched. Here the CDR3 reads CASSRGTEGTEAFF. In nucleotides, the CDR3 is TGTGCCAGCAGCCGAGGGACAGAAGGCACTGAAGCTTTCTTT.

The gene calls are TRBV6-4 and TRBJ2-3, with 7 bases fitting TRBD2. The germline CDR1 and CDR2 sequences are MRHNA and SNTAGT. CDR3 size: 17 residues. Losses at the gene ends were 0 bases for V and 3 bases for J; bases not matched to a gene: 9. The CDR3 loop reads CASSDSQRDWETDTQYF. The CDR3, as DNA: TGTGCCAGCAGTGACTCCCAGCGGGACTGGGAGACAGATACGCAGTATTTT.

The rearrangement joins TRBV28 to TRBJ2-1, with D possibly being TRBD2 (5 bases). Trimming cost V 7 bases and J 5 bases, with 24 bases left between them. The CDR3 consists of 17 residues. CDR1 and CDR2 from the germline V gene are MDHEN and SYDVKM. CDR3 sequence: CASIGDRPEWEHNEQFF. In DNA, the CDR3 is TGTGCCAGCATCGGGGATCGTCCGGAGTGGGAGCACAATGAGCAGTTCTTC. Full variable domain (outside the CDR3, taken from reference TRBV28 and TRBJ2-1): DVKVTQSSRYLVKRTGEKVFLECVQDMDHENMFWYRQDPGLGLRLIYFSYDVKMKEKGDIPEGYSVSREKKERFSLILESASTNQTSMYLCASIGDRPEWEHNEQFFGPGTRLTVL.

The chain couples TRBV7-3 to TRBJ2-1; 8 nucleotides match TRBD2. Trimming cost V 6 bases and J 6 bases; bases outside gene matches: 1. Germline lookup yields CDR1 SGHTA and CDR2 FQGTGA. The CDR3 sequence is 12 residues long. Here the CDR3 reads CASRTSVNEQFF. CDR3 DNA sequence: TGTGCCAGCAGGACTAGCGTCAATGAGCAGTTCTTC. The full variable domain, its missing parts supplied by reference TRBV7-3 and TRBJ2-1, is GAGVSQTPSNKVTEKGKYVELRCDPISGHTALYWYRQSLGQGPEFLIYFQGTGAADDSGLPNDRFFAVRPEGSVSTLKIQRTERGDSAVYLCASRTSVNEQFFGPGTRLTVL.

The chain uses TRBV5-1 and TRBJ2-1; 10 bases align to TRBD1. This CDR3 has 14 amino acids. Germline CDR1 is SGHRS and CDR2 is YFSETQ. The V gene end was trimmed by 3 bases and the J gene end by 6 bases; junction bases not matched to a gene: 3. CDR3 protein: CASSSGTGANEQFF. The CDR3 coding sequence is TGCGCCAGCAGCTCCGGGACAGGGGCCAATGAGCAGTTCTTC.

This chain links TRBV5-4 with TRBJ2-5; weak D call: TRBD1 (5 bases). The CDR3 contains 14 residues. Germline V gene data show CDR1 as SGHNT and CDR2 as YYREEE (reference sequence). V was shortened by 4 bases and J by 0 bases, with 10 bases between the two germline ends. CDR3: CASSPTAYQETQYF. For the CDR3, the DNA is TGTGCCAGCAGCCCGACAGCGTACCAAGAGACCCAGTACTTC.

The CDR3 DNA sequence: TGTGCCAGCAGTTCCCAGGGGGCGAACTATGGCTACACCTTC. Translation: CASSSQGANYGYTF. V and J are TRBV28 and TRBJ1-2; 8 bases map to TRBD1. The CDR3 spans 14 residues. Germline loops: CDR1 MDHEN, CDR2 SYDVKM. With V trimmed by 4 bases and J by 2 bases, 3 bases remained unmatched.

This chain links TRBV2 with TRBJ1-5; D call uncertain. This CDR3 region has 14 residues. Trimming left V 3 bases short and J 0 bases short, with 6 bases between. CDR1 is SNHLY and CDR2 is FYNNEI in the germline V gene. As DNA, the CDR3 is TGTGCCAGCAGTGAGACACTTAGCAATCAGCCCCAGCATTTT. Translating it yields CASSETLSNQPQHF.

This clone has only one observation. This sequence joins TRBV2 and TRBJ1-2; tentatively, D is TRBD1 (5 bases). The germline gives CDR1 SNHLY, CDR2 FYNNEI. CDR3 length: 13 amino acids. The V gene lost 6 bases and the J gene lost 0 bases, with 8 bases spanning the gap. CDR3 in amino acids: CASSGTANYGYTF. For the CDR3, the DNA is TGTGCCAGCAGCGGGACTGCTAACTATGGCTACACCTTC.

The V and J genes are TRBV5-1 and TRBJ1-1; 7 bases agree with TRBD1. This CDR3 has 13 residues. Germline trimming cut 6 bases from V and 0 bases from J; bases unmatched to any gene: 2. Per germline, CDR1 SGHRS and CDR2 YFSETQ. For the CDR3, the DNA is TGCGCCAGCAAGGGACAGCTGAACACTGAAGCTTTCTTT. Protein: CASKGQLNTEAFF.

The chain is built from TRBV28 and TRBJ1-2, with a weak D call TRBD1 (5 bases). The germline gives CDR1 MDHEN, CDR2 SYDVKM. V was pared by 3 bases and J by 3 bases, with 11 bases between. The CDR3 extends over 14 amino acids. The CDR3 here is CASSLGSGYYGYTF. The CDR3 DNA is TGTGCCAGCAGTTTGGGCTCAGGGTACTATGGCTACACCTTC.

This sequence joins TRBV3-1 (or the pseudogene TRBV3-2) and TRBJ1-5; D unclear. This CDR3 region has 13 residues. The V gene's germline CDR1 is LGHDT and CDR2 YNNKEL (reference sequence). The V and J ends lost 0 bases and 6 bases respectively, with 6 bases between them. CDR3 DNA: TGTGCCAGCAGCCAAGATGAGGGTCAGCCCCAGCATTTT. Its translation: CASSQDEGQPQHF.

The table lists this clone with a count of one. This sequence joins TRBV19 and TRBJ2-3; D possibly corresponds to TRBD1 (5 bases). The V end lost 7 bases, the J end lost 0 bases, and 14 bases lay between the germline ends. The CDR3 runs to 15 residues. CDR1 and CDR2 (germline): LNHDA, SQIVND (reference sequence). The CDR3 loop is CASIGETASTDTQYF. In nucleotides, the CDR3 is TGTGCCAGTATAGGAGAGACAGCTAGCACAGATACGCAGTATTTT.

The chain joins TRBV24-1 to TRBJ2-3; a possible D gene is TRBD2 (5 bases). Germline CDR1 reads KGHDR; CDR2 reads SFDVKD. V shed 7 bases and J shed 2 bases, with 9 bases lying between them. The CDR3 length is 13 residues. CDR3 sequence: CATRGSATDTQYF. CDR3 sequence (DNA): TGTGCCACCAGGGGTAGCGCCACAGATACGCAGTATTTT.